The rows below give T cell receptor beta chains drawn from one sample of a study of blood T cell repertoires in COVID-19. Profiled with immunoSEQ multiplex PCR; TCRdb holds only in-frame clones, not every one. This table has 100,000 or so clones, approximately 80% appearing once. The sample was peripheral blood. The receptors originated from a man aged 55 to 70 with acute or convalescent COVID-19. Each CDR3 is given with its conserved first and last residue. Each record gives: clone size, D gene, J gene, V gene, CDR3 protein, CDR3 DNA. A D gene is named only where the DNA matches it firmly. Only some rows state a clone size, as once, few, many or a class for expanded clones.

size: .
D: TRBD2
J: TRBJ2-5
V: TRBV10-2
CDR3: CASSARVAGVGETQYF
DNA: TGCGCCAGCAGTGCTAGGGTAGCGGGGGTGGGAGAGACCCAGTACTTC

size: .
D: .
J: TRBJ1-2
V: TRBV2
CDR3: CASIAERLNYGYTF
DNA: TGTGCCAGCATCGCGGAGAGACTAAACTATGGCTACACCTTC

size: once
D: TRBD1
J: TRBJ2-3
V: TRBV19
CDR3: CASSRGGDGTDTQYF
DNA: TGTGCCAGTAGTAGAGGGGGCGATGGCACAGATACGCAGTATTTT

size: .
D: .
J: TRBJ2-2
V: TRBV7-6
CDR3: CASSWGVAAQPGELFF
DNA: TGTGCCAGCAGCTGGGGGGTAGCGGCTCAACCCGGGGAGCTGTTTTTT

size: .
D: TRBD1
J: TRBJ2-2
V: TRBV7-6
CDR3: CASSWPGQGITGELFF
DNA: TGTGCCAGCAGCTGGCCGGGACAGGGGATAACCGGGGAGCTGTTTTTT

size: .
D: TRBD1
J: TRBJ1-5
V: TRBV5-6
CDR3: CASSLYGTGVGQPQHF
DNA: TGTGCCAGCAGCTTGTACGGGACAGGGGTAGGTCAGCCCCAGCATTTT

size: .
D: .
J: TRBJ2-1
V: TRBV19
CDR3: CASRMGGNEQFF
DNA: TGTGCCAGTAGAATGGGGGGCAATGAGCAGTTCTTC

size: .
D: TRBD1
J: TRBJ1-5
V: TRBV4-1
CDR3: CASSQRTGTGGKEPQHF
DNA: TGCGCCAGCAGCCAGAGAACCGGGACAGGGGGCAAGGAGCCCCAGCATTTT

size: .
D: .
J: TRBJ1-1
V: TRBV5-4
CDR3: CASTSEGRGNTEAFF
DNA: TGTGCCAGCACATCAGAAGGGAGGGGTAACACTGAAGCTTTCTTT

size: .
D: .
J: TRBJ1-3
V: TRBV7-2
CDR3: CASSLDRFSGNTIYF
DNA: TGTGCCAGCAGCTTAGACAGGTTCTCTGGAAACACCATATATTTT

size: .
D: .
J: TRBJ2-1
V: TRBV11-3
CDR3: CASEARNNEQFF
DNA: TGTGCCAGCGAGGCCCGAAACAATGAGCAGTTCTTC

size: .
D: .
J: TRBJ1-4
V: TRBV19
CDR3: CASKTQGPNVEKLFF
DNA: TGTGCCAGTAAAACCCAGGGGCCGAACGTCGAAAAACTGTTTTTT

size: .
D: .
J: TRBJ2-3
V: TRBV5-4
CDR3: CASSLALEVTDTQYF
DNA: TGTGCCAGCAGCTTGGCATTGGAGGTCACAGATACGCAGTATTTT

size: .
D: .
J: TRBJ1-1
V: TRBV7-3
CDR3: CASSFGSQNTEAFF
DNA: TGTGCCAGCAGCTTTGGCAGTCAGAACACTGAAGCTTTCTTT

size: .
D: .
J: TRBJ2-7
V: TRBV12-3/TRBV12-4
CDR3: CASSPMARGEQYF
DNA: TGTGCCAGCAGTCCAATGGCCCGGGGCGAGCAGTACTTC

size: .
D: TRBD2
J: TRBJ2-2
V: TRBV2
CDR3: CASSWTSGATGELFF
DNA: TGTGCCAGCAGTTGGACTAGCGGGGCTACCGGGGAGCTGTTTTTT

size: .
D: TRBD1
J: TRBJ1-6
V: TRBV6-1
CDR3: CASSERTGYNSPLHF
DNA: TGTGCCAGCAGTGAGAGGACAGGCTATAATTCACCCCTCCACTTT

size: .
D: TRBD1
J: TRBJ1-1
V: TRBV11-2
CDR3: CASSLWGQLNTEAFF
DNA: TGTGCCAGCAGCTTGTGGGGACAGCTGAACACTGAAGCTTTCTTT

size: .
D: .
J: TRBJ1-6
V: TRBV19
CDR3: CASRWGGGVSYNSPLHF
DNA: TGTGCCAGTCGGTGGGGTGGAGGGGTATCCTATAATTCACCCCTCCACTTT

size: few
D: .
J: TRBJ1-3
V: TRBV18
CDR3: CASSPRTDPPGNTIYF
DNA: TGTGCCAGCTCGCCCCGGACAGACCCTCCTGGAAACACCATATATTTT

size: .
D: .
J: TRBJ2-5
V: TRBV2
CDR3: CASSEARGGKETQYF
DNA: TGTGCCAGCAGTGAAGCGAGGGGGGGTAAAGAGACCCAGTACTTC

size: .
D: TRBD1
J: TRBJ2-3
V: TRBV29-1
CDR3: CSAPGQGTDTQYF
DNA: TGCAGCGCCCCGGGACAGGGTACAGATACGCAGTATTTT

size: few
D: .
J: TRBJ1-5
V: TRBV6-1
CDR3: CASSERSGLKPQHF
DNA: TGTGCCAGCAGTGAAAGGTCGGGACTAAAGCCCCAGCATTTT

size: .
D: TRBD2
J: TRBJ2-3
V: TRBV5-1
CDR3: CASSLASGGTDTQYF
DNA: TGCGCCAGCAGCTTGGCTAGCGGGGGCACAGATACGCAGTATTTT